This T cell receptor beta chain was observed in a study of regulatory T cells in long-lasting Graves disease. iRepertoire HTBI primers and Arm-PCR of CDR3 regions built TCR beta libraries. TCRdb re-called the multiplex PCR reads through MiXCR, storing one row per CDR3 protein. The sample holds about 520,000 distinct CDR3 sequences, 12% seen once. Described time point: newly diagnosed GD, antithyroid drugs for less than 3 months. PBMCs provided the RNA from which the TCR library was made. This clonotype has a count of ten or more. These data are also associated with another study on T cells in Graves' hyperthyroidism and ophthalmopathy.

Specimen: peripheral blood mononuclear cells (PBMCs), collected at new diagnosis, from a patient treated with antithyroid drugs. The source is a woman aged 30 to 39 with Graves disease.

CDR3 region: CASTLGEGTEAFF. In DNA form, the CDR3 reads TGTGCCAGCACCCTAGGGGAAGGGACTGAAGCTTTCTTT. The chain recombines TRBV7-9 with TRBJ1-1, with TRBD1 as a possible D gene (5 bases). The CDR3 loop spans 13 amino acids. Germline CDR1 and CDR2: SEHNR and FQNEAQ (reference sequence). V was pared by 7 bases and J by 5 bases, with 14 bases between. The full variable domain, completed using reference TRBV7-9 and TRBJ1-1, is DTGVSQNPRHKITKRGQNVTFRCDPISEHNRLYWYRQTLGQGPEFLTYFQNEAQLEKSRLLSDRFSAERPKGSFSTLEIQRTEQGDSAMYLCASTLGEGTEAFFGQGTRLTVV.